This T cell receptor (beta chain) originates from a study of blood T cells in healthy people across ages. The draw of peripheral blood yielded ten milliliters from each donor. About this clonotype: Its antigen is not identified.

Looked up from germline, CDR1 is GTSNPN and CDR2 is SVGIG (reference sequence). The germline V and J ends were trimmed by 0 bases and 12 bases, with 9 bases remaining between them. The CDR3 sequence is 12 residues long. With a J-beta primer mix and a sample-barcoded 5' primer, a second PCR ran about 7 to 12 cycles. One entry per CDR3 protein results from TCRdb running MiXCR on the 5' RACE reads. The data contain around 1,900,000 distinct CDR3 sequences, roughly two fifths of them singletons. Study-level points and caveats: Observed TCR beta diversity per million T cells went down as age went up. This fall followed a roughly linear course with age. With unsorted PBMCs, a conclusive comparison of naive versus antigen-experienced cells was not possible.

This receptor was obtained from a human donor in good health. This rearrangement joins TRBV30 to TRBJ2-6, with D possibly matching TRBD1 (5 bases). The specimen sequenced was blood. CDR3: CAWSVDSTVLTF. In DNA form, the CDR3 reads TGTGCCTGGAGTGTCGACAGCACCGTCCTGACTTTC.